This T cell receptor (beta chain) was identified in a study of cytomegalovirus exposure and HLA in healthy donors. Study in general: One earlier analysis, a look at 150 million to 200 million T cells, found some 120 million unique TCR beta sequences.

Comments on this clone: Its antigen is not identified.

The primer mix had 60 Vbeta and 13 Jbeta primers. Using immunoSEQ multiplex PCR, the repertoire was profiled, and TCRdb retains in-frame clones only, with some absent. The sample carries about 190,000 clones, about nine tenths recorded once. The CDR3 spans 12 residues. Germline loops: CDR1 MDHEN, CDR2 SYDVKM. The V end lost 1 base, the J end lost 5 bases, and 6 bases lay between the germline ends. General study findings and limits: Later analysis suggested most CMV-associated TCR beta chains were HLA-restricted. Earlier analysis yielded a pattern in which most TCR beta V segments were productive about 90% or about 30% of the time.

The source material was PBMCs. The chain uses TRBV28 and TRBJ2-7; D may be TRBD1 (5 bases). This TCR was sampled from a boy aged 2-15 years in good health and CMV-seronegative. CDR3 residues: CASSLSGNEQYF. In DNA form, the CDR3 reads TGTGCCAGCAGTTTATCAGGGAACGAGCAGTACTTC.